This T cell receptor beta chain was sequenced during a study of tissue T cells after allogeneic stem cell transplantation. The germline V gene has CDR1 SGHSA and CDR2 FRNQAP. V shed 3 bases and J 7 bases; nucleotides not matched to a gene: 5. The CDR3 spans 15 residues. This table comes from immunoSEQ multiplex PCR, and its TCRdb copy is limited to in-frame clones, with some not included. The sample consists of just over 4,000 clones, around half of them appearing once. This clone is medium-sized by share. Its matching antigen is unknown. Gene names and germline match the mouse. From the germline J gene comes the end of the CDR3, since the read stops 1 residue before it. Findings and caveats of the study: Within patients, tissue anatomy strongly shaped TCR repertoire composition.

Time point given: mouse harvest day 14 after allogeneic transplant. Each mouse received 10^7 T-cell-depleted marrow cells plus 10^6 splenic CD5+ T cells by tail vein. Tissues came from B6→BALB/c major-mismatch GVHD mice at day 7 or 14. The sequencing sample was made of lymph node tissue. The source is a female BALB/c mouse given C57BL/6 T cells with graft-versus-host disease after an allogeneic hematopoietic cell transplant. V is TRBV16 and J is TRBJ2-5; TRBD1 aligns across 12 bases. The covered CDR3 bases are TGTGCAAGCAGCTTTCCGGGACAGGGGGCGAACACCCAGTAC. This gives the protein CASSFPGQGANTQY. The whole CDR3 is CASSFPGQGANTQYF.